A selection of T cell receptor beta chains follows, all from one sample in a study of shared clonotypes between healthy human individuals. Only in-frame clones appear in the TCRdb table, and some are missing; sequencing was by immunoSEQ multiplex PCR. The sample has some 2,400,000 clones, approximately 95% seen once. The specimen was naive CD4+ T cells sorted from blood. The receptors come from a man aged 18 to 30 in good health. Each CDR3 is given with its conserved first and last residue. D genes are given only for firm matches. Where a row states a size, it is once, few, many or the class of an expanded clone; other rows omit it.

J gene	D gene	clone size	V gene	CDR3 length	CDR3 protein	CDR3 DNA
TRBJ2-3	NA	NA	TRBV5-1	16	CASSLSPPADTDTQYF	TGCGCCAGCAGCTTGTCTCCTCCAGCGGACACAGATACGCAGTATTTT
TRBJ1-3	NA	NA	TRBV4-1	15	CASSRRPAGSDTIYF	TGCGCCAGCAGCCGCCGACCGGCGGGATCGGACACCATATATTTT
TRBJ2-2	TRBD2	NA	TRBV18	17	CASAPGLAGPNTGELFF	TGTGCCAGCGCGCCGGGACTAGCGGGCCCGAACACCGGGGAGCTGTTTTTT
TRBJ2-5	TRBD2	NA	TRBV7-9	14	CASGIAGVEETQYF	TGTGCCAGCGGGATAGCGGGAGTGGAAGAGACCCAGTACTTC
TRBJ2-5	TRBD1	NA	TRBV6-5	13	CASRDRVGETQYF	TGTGCCAGCAGGGACAGGGTGGGAGAGACCCAGTACTTC
TRBJ2-7	NA	NA	TRBV6-5	15	CASSYSGGLSYEQYF	TGTGCCAGCAGTTACTCCGGGGGACTCTCCTACGAGCAGTACTTC
TRBJ1-2	NA	NA	TRBV7-9	14	CASSLTGQHYGYTF	TGTGCCAGCAGCTTAACGGGTCAGCACTATGGCTACACCTTC
TRBJ1-5	NA	NA	TRBV4-3	13	CASSQEINQPQHF	TGCGCCAGCAGCCAAGAAATAAATCAGCCCCAGCATTTT
TRBJ1-2	TRBD1	NA	TRBV28	15	CASSSQGQGDYGYTF	TGTGCCAGCAGTTCCCAGGGACAGGGTGACTATGGCTACACCTTC
TRBJ2-7	TRBD1	once	TRBV7-2	15	CASSSPGTGGYEQYF	TGTGCCAGCAGCTCCCCCGGGACAGGGGGATACGAGCAGTACTTC
TRBJ2-7	NA	NA	TRBV28	15	CASSLAGPAAYEQYF	TGTGCCAGCAGTTTAGCAGGGCCGGCAGCCTACGAGCAGTACTTC
TRBJ2-7	TRBD1	NA	TRBV5-1	15	CASSLTGQGAYEQYF	TGCGCCAGCAGCTTGACCGGACAGGGGGCCTACGAGCAGTACTTC
TRBJ2-3	NA	NA	TRBV5-1	14	CASSSGTSTDTQYF	TGCGCCAGCAGCTCCGGGACGTCCACAGATACGCAGTATTTT
TRBJ1-2	TRBD1	NA	TRBV6-6	13	CASSQQGNYGYTF	TGTGCCAGCAGCCAACAGGGGAACTATGGCTACACCTTC
TRBJ1-1	NA	NA	TRBV30	14	CAWGKTGLDTEAFF	TGTGCCTGGGGAAAAACAGGGTTGGACACTGAAGCTTTCTTT
TRBJ2-1	TRBD2	NA	TRBV5-1	16	CASSLGPSGARNEQFF	TGCGCCAGCAGCTTGGGTCCTAGCGGGGCCCGCAATGAGCAGTTCTTC
TRBJ1-3	TRBD1	NA	TRBV18	14	CASSPGTGLNTIYF	TGTGCCAGCTCACCAGGGACAGGGTTGAACACCATATATTTT
TRBJ2-1	TRBD2	NA	TRBV29-1	18	CSLQPITSGGASYNEQFF	TGCAGCCTTCAACCAATAACTAGCGGGGGGGCCTCCTACAATGAGCAGTTCTTC
TRBJ1-1	TRBD1	once	TRBV10-3	15	CATRTGTGGHTEAFF	TGTGCCACCCGAACCGGGACAGGGGGCCACACTGAAGCTTTCTTT
TRBJ1-5	NA	NA	TRBV28	15	CASSTALSGNQPQHF	TGTGCCAGCAGCACAGCCTTGAGTGGCAATCAGCCCCAGCATTTT
TRBJ1-2	TRBD1	NA	TRBV6-1	17	CASSESWAGTGVWGYTF	TGTGCCAGCAGTGAATCGTGGGCTGGGACAGGGGTTTGGGGCTACACCTTC
TRBJ2-3	TRBD2	NA	TRBV5-1	17	CASSLALTSGITDTQYF	TGCGCCAGCAGCTTGGCCTTGACTAGCGGGATCACAGATACGCAGTATTTT
TRBJ1-2	NA	NA	TRBV6-1	11	CASSSPYGYTF	TGTGCCAGCAGCTCCCCCTATGGCTACACCTTC
TRBJ2-7	TRBD2	NA	TRBV10-2	14	CASSEGLAGYEQYF	TGCGCCAGCAGTGAGGGGTTAGCGGGCTACGAGCAGTACTTC
TRBJ2-7	NA	NA	TRBV5-1	14	CASSTTGPLYEQYF	TGCGCCAGCAGCACCACAGGACCCCTCTACGAGCAGTACTTC
TRBJ2-7	NA	NA	TRBV6-5	14	CASVQGGSSYEQYF	TGTGCCAGCGTCCAGGGGGGATCCTCCTACGAGCAGTACTTC